The 32 T cell receptor beta chains presented below share a single source sample, sequenced in a study of T cell responses to AZD1222 COVID-19 vaccine. The repertoire was sequenced with immunoSEQ multiplex PCR; TCRdb's copy has only in-frame clones and lacks some. The sample contains about 140,000 clones, roughly 91% of which appear only once. This sample comprised peripheral blood, obtained 28 days after the second AZD1222 dose. These receptors originate from an adult who received the AZD1222 COVID-19 vaccine.

The chain recombines TRBV5-1 with TRBJ2-6; a weak D match, TRBD1 (5 bases). Trimming pared 5 bases from V and 3 bases from J, leaving 9 bases between. CDR1 and CDR2 from the germline V gene are SGHRS and YFSETQ. This CDR3 contains 14 residues. The CDR3 here is CASRQAYGANVLTF. DNA for the CDR3: TGCGCCAGCAGACAGGCCTATGGGGCCAACGTCCTGACTTTC.

This clone came up a few times. The gene calls are TRBV14 and TRBJ2-7; no clear D. V gave up 1 base and J gave up 5 bases, with 6 bases separating them. Germline assignment: CDR1 SGHDN and CDR2 FVKESK. The CDR3 extends over 12 amino acids. The CDR3 loop is CASSQVGHEQYF. The CDR3 DNA reads as TGTGCCAGCAGCCAAGTTGGTCACGAGCAGTACTTC.

The genes are TRBV9 and TRBJ2-5; D is undetermined. This CDR3 comprises 13 residues. In germline, CDR1 is SGDLS, CDR2 YYNGEE. With 5 bases removed from V and 5 bases from J, the gap between germline ends came to 13 bases. Here the CDR3 reads CASSVLSSETQYF. Here the CDR3 DNA reads TGTGCCAGCAGTGTACTCTCATCCGAGACCCAGTACTTC.

The chain couples TRBV5-1 to TRBJ2-2; D is possibly TRBD1 or TRBD2 (7 bases each). With 4 bases removed from V and 4 bases from J, the gap between germline ends came to 23 bases. The CDR3 is 18 residues long. Germline V gene lookup returns CDR1 SGHRS and CDR2 YFSETQ. The CDR3 region has the DNA TGCGCCAGCAGCCTGACAGGGAGGGGAGAGAGGACCACCGGGGAGCTGTTTTTT. Encoded protein: CASSLTGRGERTTGELFF.

The chain links TRBV12-5 to TRBJ1-1; a possible D gene is TRBD1 (5 bases). From germline, CDR1 is LGHNT and CDR2 FRNRAP. The CDR3 runs 17 residues. V was trimmed by 3 bases and J by 8 bases, leaving 25 bases between them. CDR3 DNA sequence: TGTGCTAGTGGTTTATCGGGCTCAACACCGGGGCTCCGGGAAGCTTTCTTT. It specifies CASGLSGSTPGLREAFF. The variable domain in full, with the rest retrieved from reference TRBV12-5 and TRBJ1-1, is DARVTQTPRHKVTEMGQEVTMRCQPILGHNTVFWYRQTMMQGLELLAYFRNRAPLDDSGMPKDRFSAEMPDATLATLKIQPSEPRDSAVYFCASGLSGSTPGLREAFFGQGTRLTVV.

This chain links TRBV20-1 with TRBJ1-5, with a tentative D call TRBD1 (5 bases). Trimming stripped 3 bases from V and 8 bases from J, with 14 bases between. Germline V CDR1 and CDR2: DFQATT, SNEGSKA (reference sequence). This CDR3 comprises 13 residues. The CDR3 protein is CSASGGGLKPQHF. CDR3 in DNA: TGCAGTGCTAGTGGGGGGGGTCTTAAGCCCCAGCATTTT.

This chain joins TRBV3-1 (or the pseudogene TRBV3-2) and TRBJ1-6, with D uncertain. V was pared by 2 bases and J by 0 bases, with 8 bases between. Germline V gives CDR1 LGHDT, CDR2 YNNKEL (reference sequence). The CDR3 contains 16 residues. The CDR3 DNA reads TGTGCCAGCAGCCAAACGGACGGCTCCTATAATTCACCCCTCCACTTT. Amino acids: CASSQTDGSYNSPLHF.

This clone was observed a single time. The chain joins TRBV5-6 to TRBJ1-6, with a tentative D call TRBD1 (5 bases). Germline CDR1 is SGHDT and CDR2 is YYEEEE. V lost 4 bases and J lost 6, with 14 bases in between. This CDR3 has 15 residues. The CDR3 DNA follows: TGTGCCAGCAGCCCGAGGGACGGGGCTAATTCACCCCTCCACTTT. This codes for CASSPRDGANSPLHF.

The chain links TRBV28 to TRBJ2-2; 10 nucleotides match TRBD2. Germline CDR1 reads MDHEN; CDR2 reads SYDVKM. The CDR3 covers 16 residues. Germline trimming cut 5 bases from V and 2 bases from J; bases unmatched to any gene: 5. The CDR3 protein is CASSLWTSGNTGELFF. CDR3 coding DNA: TGTGCCAGCAGTCTCTGGACTAGCGGAAACACCGGGGAGCTGTTTTTT.

The rearrangement joins TRBV28 to TRBJ2-6; 8 bases agree with TRBD2. The CDR3 spans 18 residues. The germline CDR1 and CDR2 sequences are MDHEN and SYDVKM. V gave up 7 bases and J gave up 1 base; unmatched junction bases: 12. In nucleotides, the CDR3 is TGTGCCAGCATCCCGGTTCGGGGGGGGATTTCTGGGGCCAACGTCCTGACTTTC. This gives the protein CASIPVRGGISGANVLTF.

This rearrangement joins TRBV28 to TRBJ1-3, with D maybe TRBD1 (5 bases). The CDR3 is 15 residues long. Trimming took off 8 bases at V and 0 bases at J, with 14 bases between the two ends. Per germline, CDR1 MDHEN and CDR2 SYDVKM. As DNA, the CDR3 is TGTGCCAGCTCTGCTGGGGCATCCTCTGGAAACACCATATATTTT. Translation: CASSAGASSGNTIYF.

CDR3 protein: CASSVGDRAGEQYF. The CDR3 DNA reads as TGTGCCAGCAGCGTAGGGGACAGGGCTGGCGAGCAGTACTTC. The V gene is TRBV9, the J gene TRBJ2-7, with 9 bases fitting TRBD1. CDR1 is SGDLS and CDR2 is YYNGEE in the germline V gene. The CDR3 runs 14 residues. Germline trimming cut 0 bases from V and 6 bases from J; bases unmatched to any gene: 4.

The chain recombines TRBV7-9 with TRBJ2-1; weak D call: TRBD2 (6 bases). CDR3 size: 13 residues. CDR1 is SEHNR and CDR2 is FQNEAQ in the germline V gene (reference sequence). V lost 8 bases to trimming and J lost 0 bases, with 8 bases between them. CDR3 region: CASVAASYNEQFF. The CDR3 region has the DNA TGTGCCAGCGTAGCGGCCTCCTACAATGAGCAGTTCTTC. Filled out from reference TRBV7-9 and TRBJ2-1, the complete variable domain reads DTGVSQNPRHKITKRGQNVTFRCDPISEHNRLYWYRQTLGQGPEFLTYFQNEAQLEKSRLLSDRFSAERPKGSFSTLEIQRTEQGDSAMYLCASVAASYNEQFFGPGTRLTVL.

The chain combines TRBV9 with TRBJ2-1; no clear D gene. The ends were cut back, 5 bases at V and 10 bases at J, with 10 bases in the middle. Germline V CDR1 and CDR2: SGDLS, YYNGEE. CDR3 length: 11 residues. The CDR3 DNA reads as TGTGCCAGCAGTGCTACAGCCGAGCAGTTCTTC. Its translation: CASSATAEQFF.

This rearrangement joins TRBV7-9 to TRBJ1-2; D unclear. Germline V gene sequence: CDR1 SEHNR, CDR2 FQNEAQ (reference sequence). V was trimmed by 5 bases and J by 5 bases, leaving 15 bases between them. The CDR3 extends over 14 amino acids. For the CDR3, the DNA is TGTGCCAGCAGCCTTTCTCAGGTTTCTTATGGCTACACCTTC. This gives the protein CASSLSQVSYGYTF.

This clone was seen a single time. The rearrangement joins TRBV7-2 to TRBJ1-2; D is possibly TRBD1 (6 bases). CDR1 SGHTA and CDR2 FQGNSA come from the germline V gene. The CDR3 sequence is 14 residues long. V lost 5 bases to trimming and J lost 4 bases, with 14 bases between them. DNA of the CDR3: TGTGCCAGCAGCACAGGGAATTCGGGCTATGGCTACACCTTC. This translates into CASSTGNSGYGYTF.

Comments on this clone: The junction differs from germline at one of its ends, possibly a read error. The CDR3 DNA sequence: TGTGCCAGCAGCCATCAAGCTTCTCCGAGCTTCACCAGTTTC. Amino acid sequence: CASSHQASPSFTSF. This chain uses TRBV3-1 (or the pseudogene TRBV3-2) with TRBJ2-7; D is unclear. CDR3 length equals 14 residues. Germline CDR1 LGHDT, CDR2 YNNKEL (reference sequence).

This chain uses TRBV5-8 with TRBJ1-2; D is unresolved. Per germline, CDR1 SGHTS and CDR2 YDEGEE. The ends were cut back, 1 base at V and 0 bases at J, with 10 bases in the middle. The CDR3 length is 15 residues. The CDR3 loop reads CASSLRREANYGYTF. The CDR3 DNA is TGTGCCAGCAGCTTGAGAAGGGAAGCTAACTATGGCTACACCTTC.

The J gene is TRBJ2-3, the V gene TRBV7-2; D is ambiguous. The CDR3 is 13 amino acids. Trimming took 4 bases from V and 0 from J, leaving 5 bases between them. CDR1 is SGHTA, CDR2 FQGNSA, per germline. The CDR3 reads CASSSPSTDTQYF. DNA of the CDR3: TGTGCCAGCAGCTCCCCCAGCACAGATACGCAGTATTTT.

The chain recombines TRBV7-2 with TRBJ1-2, with D maybe TRBD1 (5 bases). CDR1 and CDR2 (germline): SGHTA, FQGNSA. The germline V and J ends were trimmed by 3 bases and 7 bases, with 24 bases remaining between them. This CDR3 is built from 17 residues. For the CDR3, the DNA is TGTGCCAGCAGCTTGAGTTGGGACGGAGCCTCTGGTGGTGGCTACACCTTC. It codes for CASSLSWDGASGGGYTF.

This chain links TRBV10-3 with TRBJ1-1, with unresolved D. This CDR3 is 14 amino acids long. V lost 0 bases and J 2 bases, leaving 7 bases between the germline ends. The germline V gene encodes CDR1 ENHRY and CDR2 SYGVKD. The CDR3 spells CAISESTGNTEAFF. The DNA of the CDR3 is TGTGCCATCAGTGAGTCAACTGGAAACACTGAAGCTTTCTTT.

The chain combines TRBV7-3 with TRBJ2-2; D remains ambiguous. The V end lost 5 bases, the J end lost 3 bases, and 7 bases lay between the germline ends. The CDR3 is made up of 13 amino acids. The germline V gene encodes CDR1 SGHTA and CDR2 FQGTGA. Here the CDR3 reads CASSEAYTGELFF. In DNA, the CDR3 is TGTGCCAGCAGCGAAGCTTACACCGGGGAGCTGTTTTTT.

The table lists this clone with many counts. This chain connects TRBV12-5 to TRBJ2-2, with D hard to call. Germline lookup yields CDR1 LGHNT and CDR2 FRNRAP. The CDR3 is 15 amino acids. V was trimmed by 6 bases and J by 0 bases, leaving 11 bases between them. The CDR3 DNA is TGTGCTAGTGGCCCCTCCGTTACGAACACCGGGGAGCTGTTTTTT. It translates to CASGPSVTNTGELFF.

In DNA, the CDR3 is TGTGCCAGCAGCTTCCTAGCGGGGGGCCAAGAGACCCAGTACTTC. It codes for CASSFLAGGQETQYF. The rearrangement links TRBV11-2 to TRBJ2-5; 11 bases are shared with TRBD2. The germline gives CDR1 SGHAT, CDR2 FQNNGV. CDR3 length: 15 residues. V gave up 3 bases and J gave up 1 base; unmatched junction bases: 1.

A few counts support this clone. V and J are TRBV5-6 and TRBJ2-3; D gene unclear. The V end was cut by 0 bases, the J end by 6 bases, with 8 bases between. The germline V gene has CDR1 SGHDT and CDR2 YYEEEE. The CDR3 is 13 amino acids. CDR3 loop: CASSLGIGDTQYF. CDR3 DNA sequence: TGTGCCAGCAGCTTGGGTATAGGGGATACGCAGTATTTT.

The chain employs TRBV7-8 and TRBJ2-7; D is perhaps TRBD2 (6 bases). Germline V gene sequence: CDR1 SGHVS, CDR2 FQNEAQ. The CDR3 covers 16 residues. The ends were cut back, 3 bases at V and 0 bases at J, with 15 bases in the middle. The CDR3 DNA reads as TGTGCCAGCAGCTTGTCCGGGACTGTAATCTCCTACGAGCAGTACTTC. Translated, it gives CASSLSGTVISYEQYF. Based on the CDR3 plus reference TRBV7-8 and TRBJ2-7, the full variable domain is GAGVSQSPRYKVAKRGQDVALRCDPISGHVSLFWYQQALGQGPEFLTYFQNEAQLDKSGLPSDRFFAERPEGSVSTLKIQRTQQEDSAVYLCASSLSGTVISYEQYFGPGTRLTVT.

V and J are TRBV9 and TRBJ2-2, with 7 positions matching TRBD1. CDR1 and CDR2 (germline): SGDLS, YYNGEE. The CDR3 sequence is 16 residues long. The J segment lost 3 bases and the V segment lost 0 bases, leaving 5 bases of the junction unmatched. CDR3 in amino acids: CASSVGQGAYTGELFF. CDR3 bases: TGTGCCAGCAGCGTAGGACAGGGAGCCTACACCGGGGAGCTGTTTTTT.

For this clone: Other DNA sequences in this sample translate to the same CDR3. The V and J genes are TRBV28 and TRBJ1-5; 7 bases match TRBD1. CDR3 length: 14 residues. V lost 6 bases, J lost 0 bases, and 2 bases stayed unmatched. Germline assignment: CDR1 MDHEN and CDR2 SYDVKM. The CDR3 DNA follows: TGTGCCAGCAGCGACAGGGATAGCAATCAGCCCCAGCATTTT. Amino acids: CASSDRDSNQPQHF. The whole variable domain, remainder taken from reference TRBV28 and TRBJ1-5, is DVKVTQSSRYLVKRTGEKVFLECVQDMDHENMFWYRQDPGLGLRLIYFSYDVKMKEKGDIPEGYSVSREKKERFSLILESASTNQTSMYLCASSDRDSNQPQHFGDGTRLSIL.

The chain combines TRBV12-5 with TRBJ2-3, with TRBD1 as a possible D gene (5 bases). V was clipped by 3 bases and J by 3 bases, with 10 bases between them. The germline V gene has CDR1 LGHNT and CDR2 FRNRAP. The CDR3 sequence is 14 residues long. DNA for the CDR3: TGTGCTAGTGGTTTTCAGGGTTCAACAGATACGCAGTATTTT. As protein: CASGFQGSTDTQYF.

V and J are TRBV10-2 and TRBJ1-6; 7 bases map to TRBD1. Trimming removed 3 bases from V and 5 bases from J; junction bases left unmatched: 4. The CDR3 has 15 amino acids. Germline lookup yields CDR1 WSHSY and CDR2 SAAADI. CDR3 amino acids: CASSEGRGNNSPLHF. CDR3 DNA sequence: TGCGCCAGCAGTGAAGGCAGGGGGAATAATTCACCCCTCCACTTT.

This chain connects TRBV24-1 to TRBJ2-2; TRBD1 matches at 11 bases. The germline V gene encodes CDR1 KGHDR and CDR2 SFDVKD. With V trimmed by 4 bases and J by 0 bases, 6 bases remained unmatched. The CDR3 sequence is 18 residues long. The CDR3 DNA follows: TGTGCCACCAGTGAACCGGGACAGGGGGTGACGAACACCGGGGAGCTGTTTTTT. Translated: CATSEPGQGVTNTGELFF.

Remarks on this clone: A read error may account for a junction end that differs from germline. This rearrangement joins TRBV7-9 to TRBJ1-1; possible D gene TRBD1, 6 bases. CDR3 length equals 16 residues. Germline loops: CDR1 SEHNR, CDR2 FQNEAQ (reference sequence). The CDR3 region has the DNA TGTGCCAGCAGCTTAGTGATGGGGGCCCGGAACCCTGAAGCTTTCTTT. This gives the protein CASSLVMGARNPEAFF. Variable domain in full (rest from reference TRBV7-9 and TRBJ1-1): DTGVSQNPRHKITKRGQNVTFRCDPISEHNRLYWYRQTLGQGPEFLTYFQNEAQLEKSRLLSDRFSAERPKGSFSTLEIQRTEQGDSAMYLCASSLVMGARNPEAFFGQGTRLTVV.